This TCR beta chain was identified in a study of post-analysis software for immune sequencing data. Overall study findings and caveats: Patients used roughly five TRBV segments, including TRBV5-6, TRBV5-1 and TRBV20-1, more often than controls. Multiple sclerosis patients showed significantly lower normalized Chao1 diversity than controls did.

Unique molecular identifiers were carried by the TCR beta cDNA libraries. MiXCR, applied by TCRdb to the PCR reads, yields one record per CDR3 protein. The data hold hundreds of thousands of distinct CDR3 sequences, with 59% observed a single time. In the case of this clonotype: What it binds is not known.

The CDR3 has 16 residues. With 1 base removed from V and 9 bases from J, the gap between germline ends came to 22 bases. The germline V gene encodes CDR1 DFQATT and CDR2 SNEGSKA (reference sequence). The sample comprised blood. The receptor was isolated from a girl aged 2 to 9 with multiple sclerosis. The chain links TRBV20-1 to TRBJ2-1, with a possible D match to TRBD2 (6 bases). The CDR3 nucleotides read TGCAGTGCTAGAGTGGGGCCGGGGACTGACGTCCGTGAGCAGTTCTTC. Its translation: CSARVGPGTDVREQFF.